One and the same sample provided the 29 T cell receptor beta chains below, sequenced in a study of blood T cell repertoires in COVID-19. Repertoires were generated with immunoSEQ multiplex PCR, while TCRdb's copy carries only in-frame clones and drops some. The table records almost 250,000 clones, 70% to 90% of them present only once. The material sequenced was PBMCs or T cells enriched from blood (not recorded which). The source of these receptors is a woman between 50 and 59 years old with acute COVID-19.

This clone showed up just a few times. The chain is built from TRBV7-6 and TRBJ2-1; a possible D gene is TRBD2 (7 bases). CDR1 is SGHVS, CDR2 FNYEAQ, per germline. The CDR3 length is 15 residues. Trimming took 5 bases from V and 1 from J, leaving 12 bases between them. CDR3 amino acids: CASSRGGLSYNEQFF. The CDR3 nucleotides are TGTGCCAGCAGCAGGGGGGGCCTATCCTACAATGAGCAGTTCTTC.

V usage is TRBV18 and J usage is TRBJ2-1; D possibly corresponds to TRBD1 (5 bases). The CDR3 is made up of 15 amino acids. CDR1 is KGHSH and CDR2 is LQKENI in the germline V gene. V was pared by 3 bases and J by 4 bases, with 13 bases between. CDR3 DNA sequence: TGTGCCAGCTCACCGCAGGGTGGAAGGTACAATGAGCAGTTCTTC. It is translated as CASSPQGGRYNEQFF. Looking up the rest from reference TRBV18 and TRBJ2-1 gives the full variable domain: NAGVMQNPRHLVRRRGQEARLRCSPMKGHSHVYWYRQLPEEGLKFMVYLQKENIIDESGMPKERFSAEFPKEGPSILRIQQVVRGDSAAYFCASSPQGGRYNEQFFGPGTRLTVL.

This chain connects TRBV7-9 to TRBJ2-3, with D maybe TRBD2 (6 bases). There are 16 residues in the CDR3. CDR1 and CDR2 (germline): SEHNR, FQNEAQ (reference sequence). V was cut by 5 bases and J by 2 bases, with 17 bases left in between. CDR3 in amino acids: CASSPGTGSFTDTQYF. The CDR3, as DNA: TGTGCCAGCAGCCCAGGGACTGGATCTTTCACAGATACGCAGTATTTT. Full variable domain (missing parts from reference TRBV7-9 and TRBJ2-3): DTGVSQNPRHKITKRGQNVTFRCDPISEHNRLYWYRQTLGQGPEFLTYFQNEAQLEKSRLLSDRFSAERPKGSFSTLEIQRTEQGDSAMYLCASSPGTGSFTDTQYFGPGTRLTVL.

This clone has more than one count but fewer than ten. V usage is TRBV6-2 or TRBV6-3 and J usage is TRBJ1-5; D might be TRBD1 (5 bases). CDR3 size: 13 residues. Germline CDR1 MNHEY, CDR2 SVGEGT. The V and J ends lost 7 bases and 11 bases respectively, with 18 bases between them. This CDR3 reads CASTYRGLGAQHF. For the CDR3, the DNA is TGTGCCAGCACTTATAGGGGTCTAGGGGCCCAGCATTTT.

The V gene is TRBV30, the J gene TRBJ1-1; D is unresolved. This CDR3 region has 13 residues. Germline loops: CDR1 GTSNPN, CDR2 SVGIG (reference sequence). Trimming stripped 5 bases from V and 5 bases from J, with 15 bases between. The CDR3 spells CAWGSQFGTEAFF. The CDR3 DNA sequence: TGTGCCTGGGGGTCTCAGTTCGGGACTGAAGCTTTCTTT.

This clone came up a few times. The chain couples TRBV5-4 to TRBJ1-2; D might be TRBD1 (6 bases). Germline V CDR1 and CDR2: SGHNT, YYREEE (reference sequence). CDR3 size: 14 residues. V was trimmed by 6 bases and J by 7 bases, leaving 19 bases between them. The CDR3 sequence is CASTQEQGVSGYTF. In DNA form, the CDR3 reads TGTGCCAGCACCCAGGAACAGGGCGTCTCTGGCTACACCTTC.

The chain couples TRBV19 to TRBJ2-5; 7 positions match TRBD1. V shed 6 bases and J 1 base; nucleotides not matched to a gene: 5. CDR1 LNHDA and CDR2 SQIVND come from the germline V gene (reference sequence). CDR3 length equals 14 residues. Here the CDR3 reads CASSRWTGQETQYF. For the CDR3, the DNA is TGTGCCAGTAGCCGGTGGACAGGCCAAGAGACCCAGTACTTC.

The chain couples TRBV18 to TRBJ1-1; 8 bases match TRBD1. J lost 1 base, V lost 8 bases, and 3 bases had no gene match. This CDR3 contains 13 residues. CDR1 and CDR2 from the germline V gene are KGHSH and LQKENI. CDR3 amino acids: CASRQGTNTEAFF. The CDR3 coding sequence is TGTGCCAGCCGACAGGGGACGAACACTGAAGCTTTCTTT.

In DNA, the CDR3 is TGCAGCGTTGGAGGTTCGGCCAGTTTCAGCTATGGCTACACCTTC. It yields the protein CSVGGSASFSYGYTF. This chain uses TRBV29-1 with TRBJ1-2; D unresolved. The CDR3 has 15 residues. V was shortened by 4 bases and J by 4 bases, with 19 bases between the two germline ends. Germline V gene data show CDR1 as SQVTM and CDR2 as ANQGSEA.

The V and J genes are TRBV29-1 and TRBJ1-4; D may be TRBD1 (5 bases). V gave up 1 base and J gave up 7 bases, with 10 bases separating them. The length of the CDR3 is 13 residues. Germline lookup yields CDR1 SQVTM and CDR2 ANQGSEA. CDR3 in DNA: TGCAGCGTTGAAGTTGGGGGGGGTGAAAAACTGTTTTTT. Its protein product is CSVEVGGGEKLFF.

The rearrangement joins TRBV5-6 to TRBJ2-5; D is unclear. V lost 0 bases and J 2 bases, leaving 8 bases between the germline ends. CDR1 and CDR2 from the germline V gene are SGHDT and YYEEEE. The length of the CDR3 is 14 residues. Here the CDR3 reads CASSLDVQQETQYF. The CDR3, as DNA: TGTGCCAGCAGCTTGGATGTACAGCAAGAGACCCAGTACTTC.

The rearrangement links TRBV18 to TRBJ1-2, with 12 bases aligning to TRBD1. Germline V lookup: CDR1 KGHSH, CDR2 LQKENI. The V gene end was trimmed by 4 bases and the J gene end by 8 bases; junction bases not matched to a gene: 8. The CDR3 has 15 residues. The CDR3 region is CASSLPGQGAQGYTF. The CDR3 DNA follows: TGTGCCAGCTCACTGCCGGGACAGGGGGCGCAGGGCTACACCTTC.

This clone was observed many times. The chain combines TRBV9 with TRBJ1-2, with TRBD1 as a possible D gene (5 bases). The germline gives CDR1 SGDLS, CDR2 YYNGEE. The CDR3 is made up of 16 amino acids. V dropped 3 bases and J dropped 4 bases, with 19 bases sitting between them. CDR3 region: CASSGPQSGGGYGYTF. The CDR3 nucleotides are TGTGCCAGCAGCGGGCCCCAATCGGGGGGGGGCTATGGCTACACCTTC. The complete variable domain, with remaining parts taken from reference TRBV9 and TRBJ1-2, reads DSGVTQTPKHLITATGQRVTLRCSPRSGDLSVYWYQQSLDQGLQFLIQYYNGEERAKGNILERFSAQQFPDLHSELNLSSLELGDSALYFCASSGPQSGGGYGYTFGSGTRLTVV.

This clone was counted a single time. The chain carries TRBV19 and TRBJ1-1, with TRBD1 as a possible D gene (6 bases). Trimming took 11 bases from V and 0 from J, leaving 16 bases between them. CDR1 and CDR2 from the germline V gene are LNHDA and SQIVND (reference sequence). The CDR3 runs to 14 residues. CDR3 region: CAAGADQLNTEAFF. The CDR3 DNA reads TGTGCCGCAGGGGCAGACCAATTGAACACTGAAGCTTTCTTT.

The chain is built from TRBV30 and TRBJ2-7, with D tentatively TRBD1 (6 bases). The CDR3 consists of 13 residues. Germline V lookup: CDR1 GTSNPN, CDR2 SVGIG (reference sequence). V shed 5 bases and J shed 4 bases, with 15 bases lying between them. The CDR3 sequence: CAWRGKDRYEQYF. The CDR3 nucleotides are TGTGCCTGGCGGGGTAAGGACAGATACGAGCAGTACTTC.

V gene TRBV7-2 combines with J gene TRBJ1-6; D perhaps matches TRBD1 (5 bases). V lost 4 bases and J lost 6, with 10 bases in between. The CDR3 length is 14 residues. Per germline, CDR1 SGHTA and CDR2 FQGNSA. CDR3 sequence (DNA): TGTGCCAGCAGCTCGACAGTCTTTAATTCACCCCTCCACTTT. Protein product: CASSSTVFNSPLHF.

The V and J genes are TRBV6-5 and TRBJ1-5; D perhaps matches TRBD1 (6 bases). CDR1 is MNHEY, CDR2 SVGAGI, per germline. V gave up 4 bases and J gave up 5 bases, with 12 bases separating them. This CDR3 is built from 14 residues. CDR3 sequence reads: CASSLQGWDQPQHF. In DNA form, the CDR3 reads TGTGCCAGCAGTTTACAGGGTTGGGATCAGCCCCAGCATTTT.

V gene TRBV18 combines with J gene TRBJ1-5; D not resolved. The CDR3 is made up of 12 amino acids. Germline V gene lookup returns CDR1 KGHSH and CDR2 LQKENI. The V end was cut by 0 bases, the J end by 10 bases, with 7 bases between. CDR3 in amino acids: CASSPPGAPQHF. The CDR3 DNA follows: TGTGCCAGCTCACCACCGGGAGCACCCCAGCATTTT.

The chain joins TRBV6-5 to TRBJ2-2; possible D gene TRBD1, 5 bases. Germline V CDR1 and CDR2: MNHEY, SVGAGI. Between the trimmed V and J ends, which lost 4 bases and 10 bases, there was a span of 7 bases. The CDR3 runs 11 residues. The CDR3 nucleotides are TGTGCCAGCAGTTGGGGCATGGAGCTGTTTTTT. Protein product: CASSWGMELFF.

V is TRBV27 and J is TRBJ2-7, with 8 bases fitting TRBD1. The CDR3 has 14 amino acids. The junction had 6 bases not matched to a gene; V was cut back by 6 bases and J by 2 bases. Looked up from germline, CDR1 is MNHEY and CDR2 is SMNVEV (reference sequence). DNA of the CDR3: TGTGCCAGCAGCCAGACAGGGGTGACCTACGAGCAGTACTTC. Amino acid sequence: CASSQTGVTYEQYF.

The genes are TRBV10-1 and TRBJ2-7; D possibly corresponds to TRBD1 (6 bases). Trimming took off 3 bases at V and 5 bases at J, with 14 bases between the two ends. The germline V gene encodes CDR1 WNHNN and CDR2 SYGVQD (reference sequence). The CDR3 consists of 14 residues. CDR3 sequence: CASSETGRLDEQYF. For the CDR3, the DNA is TGCGCCAGCAGTGAAACAGGGAGATTGGACGAGCAGTACTTC.

V usage is TRBV6-2 or TRBV6-3 and J usage is TRBJ2-4, with D tentatively TRBD2 (6 bases). The CDR3 is 14 amino acids. V dropped 2 bases and J dropped 7 bases, with 12 bases sitting between them. Germline V gene sequence: CDR1 MNHEY, CDR2 SVGEGT. DNA of the CDR3: TGTGCCAGCAGTTACAGGGACTTAAACAACATTCAGTACTTC. Translating it yields CASSYRDLNNIQYF.

This chain uses TRBV25-1 with TRBJ2-5; a possible D gene is TRBD2 (5 bases). The CDR3 consists of 15 residues. Germline loops: CDR1 MGHDK, CDR2 SYGVNS. V was pared by 2 bases and J by 2 bases, with 12 bases between. In nucleotides, the CDR3 is TGTGCCAGCAGTGAAGTCGGACTGGGACAAGAGACCCAGTACTTC. Its protein product is CASSEVGLGQETQYF.

The V and J genes are TRBV19 and TRBJ1-2; no definite D call. CDR1 LNHDA and CDR2 SQIVND come from the germline V gene (reference sequence). The CDR3 contains 16 residues. Deletions cut 3 bases from V and 0 bases from J, with 14 bases between. CDR3 coding DNA: TGTGCCAGTAGTATTTCGCTCCGGCAGGCTAACTATGGCTACACCTTC. The encoded protein is CASSISLRQANYGYTF.

This chain uses TRBV19 with TRBJ1-2; a possible D gene is TRBD1 (6 bases). CDR1 and CDR2 (germline): LNHDA, SQIVND (reference sequence). CDR3 length: 16 amino acids. The V end lost 3 bases, the J end lost 4 bases, and 18 bases lay between the germline ends. CDR3 in amino acids: CASSIDRGRGGYGYTF. The CDR3 DNA sequence: TGTGCCAGTAGTATTGATCGGGGGCGCGGGGGCTATGGCTACACCTTC.

The J gene is TRBJ1-5, the V gene TRBV24-1, with D perhaps TRBD1 (6 bases). Trimming took 5 bases from V and 5 from J, leaving 9 bases between them. CDR1 and CDR2 from the germline V gene are KGHDR and SFDVKD. CDR3 length equals 13 residues. The CDR3 spells CATSGGGDQPQHF. CDR3 coding DNA: TGTGCCACCAGTGGGGGGGGCGATCAGCCCCAGCATTTT.

The CDR3 region has the DNA TGTGCCAGCAGCACGAGCTCTGGGGCCAACGTCCTGACTTTC. It codes for CASSTSSGANVLTF. V gene TRBV6-2 or TRBV6-3 combines with J gene TRBJ2-6; D not certain. This CDR3 region has 14 residues. Germline-derived CDR1 and CDR2 are MNHEY and SVGEGT. The V end was cut by 6 bases, the J end by 0 bases, with 6 bases between.

As regards this clone: One end of the junction varies from germline; a read error may be responsible. The CDR3 sequence: CASSLEQGPTYEQYF. CDR3 DNA sequence: TGTGCCAGCAGTTTAGAACAGGGTCCCACCTACGAGCAGTACTTC. V is TRBV7-6 and J is TRBJ2-7; D is possibly TRBD1 (6 bases). The germline gives CDR1 SGHVS, CDR2 FNYEAQ. This CDR3 has 15 residues.

The V gene is TRBV3-1 (or the pseudogene TRBV3-2), the J gene TRBJ2-3, with D perhaps TRBD1 (6 bases). The germline gives CDR1 LGHDT, CDR2 YNNKEL (reference sequence). This CDR3 has 15 amino acids. Trimming took off 3 bases at V and 1 base at J, with 11 bases between the two ends. As DNA, the CDR3 is TGTGCCAGCAGCCACCCGGCAGGGGGCACAGATACGCAGTATTTT. It codes for CASSHPAGGTDTQYF.